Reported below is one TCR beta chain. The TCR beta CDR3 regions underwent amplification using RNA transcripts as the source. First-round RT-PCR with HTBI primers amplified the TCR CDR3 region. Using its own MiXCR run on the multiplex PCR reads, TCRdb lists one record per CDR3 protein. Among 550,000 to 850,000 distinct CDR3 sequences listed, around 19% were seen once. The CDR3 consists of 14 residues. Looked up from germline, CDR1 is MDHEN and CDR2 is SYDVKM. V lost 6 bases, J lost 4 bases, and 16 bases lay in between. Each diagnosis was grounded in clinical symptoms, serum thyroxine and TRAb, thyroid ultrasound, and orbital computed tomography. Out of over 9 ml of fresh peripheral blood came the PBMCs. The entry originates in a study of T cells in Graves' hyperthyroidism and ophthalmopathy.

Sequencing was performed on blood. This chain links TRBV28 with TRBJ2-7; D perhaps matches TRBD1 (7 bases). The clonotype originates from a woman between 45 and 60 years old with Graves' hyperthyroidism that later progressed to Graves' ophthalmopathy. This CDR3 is CASSATGRLYEQYF. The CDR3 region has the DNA TGTGCCAGCAGCGCGACAGGGAGGCTGTACGAGCAGTACTTC. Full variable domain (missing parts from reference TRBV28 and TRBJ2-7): DVKVTQSSRYLVKRTGEKVFLECVQDMDHENMFWYRQDPGLGLRLIYFSYDVKMKEKGDIPEGYSVSREKKERFSLILESASTNQTSMYLCASSATGRLYEQYFGPGTRLTVT.